What follows describes a single T cell receptor beta chain. Its cognate antigen is unknown. The data are from a study of identical twins. cDNA carried unique molecular identifiers, and a universal primer site was added by template switching. From the 5' RACE reads, TCRdb called clonotypes with MiXCR, one entry per CDR3 protein. The sample has just over 450,000 distinct CDR3 sequences, approximately 15% seen once. Points from the study as a whole: Clonotypes of the beta chain that were abundant in cord blood carried fewer insertions (memory repertoires showed none). Conclusions rested on cross-sectional statistics rather than following the same donors. For out-of-frame alpha sequences shared by twins, low generation probability was in excess.

These sequences were also reported in another study, on yellow fever vaccine responses in identical twins.

This clonotype was obtained from a woman aged 18-30 years in good health. Sequenced input: CD4+ T cells sorted from blood.

Here the CDR3 reads CASSPATGANYGYTF. In DNA, the CDR3 is TGCGCCAGCAGCCCGGCGACAGGAGCCAACTATGGCTACACCTTC. V usage is TRBV5-1 and J usage is TRBJ1-2, with D perhaps TRBD1 (6 bases). CDR1 and CDR2 from the germline V gene are SGHRS and YFSETQ. The CDR3 has 15 residues. V lost 4 bases, J lost 2 bases, and 15 bases lay in between.